The rows below give T cell receptor beta chains drawn from one sample of a study of blood T cells in healthy people across ages. TCRdb used MiXCR to reprocess the 5' RACE reads, holding one entry per CDR3 protein. The sample shows around 1,100,000 distinct CDR3 sequences, around two fifths of them seen only once. Sequenced input: blood. The receptor set was obtained from a man between 18 and 35 years old in good health. CDR3s include the opening cysteine and the closing phenylalanine or tryptophan. D genes are given only for firm matches. Not every row has a clone size; where given, it reads once, few, many or a size class.

few TRBJ1-4 NA TRBV12-3/TRBV12-4 CASRGIATNEKLFF TGTGCCAGCAGGGGGATAGCAACTAATGAAAAACTGTTTTTT
NA TRBJ2-5 NA TRBV12-5 CASGSRGRGETQYF TGTGCTAGTGGTTCCCGGGGCAGGGGAGAGACCCAGTACTTC
NA TRBJ2-3 NA TRBV18 CASSPRFSRGIDTQYF TGTGCCAGCTCACCACGTTTTTCTCGGGGCATCGATACGCAGTATTTT
many TRBJ1-2 TRBD1 TRBV27 CASSYGQGTNYGYTF TGTGCCAGCAGTTACGGACAGGGAACAAACTATGGCTACACCTTC
NA TRBJ1-1 TRBD1 TRBV7-9 CANSTTGANTEAFF TGTGCCAACAGCACCACAGGGGCGAACACTGAAGCTTTCTTT
once TRBJ2-1 TRBD2 TRBV29-1 CSVDPAGGIQETQFF TGCAGCGTCGATCCAGCGGGGGGGATCCAAGAGACCCAGTTCTTC
NA TRBJ1-1 NA TRBV6-1 CASSDRDVTEAFF TGTGCCAGCAGTGATAGGGATGTGACTGAAGCTTTCTTT
NA TRBJ2-1 TRBD1 TRBV5-1 CASSLGTGHYNEQFF TGCGCCAGCAGCTTGGGGACAGGGCATTACAATGAGCAGTTCTTC
many TRBJ2-5 NA TRBV12-3/TRBV12-4 CASSWQQETQYF TGTGCCAGCAGTTGGCAGCAAGAGACCCAGTACTTC
few TRBJ2-3 NA TRBV20-1 CSLRLGLAFDTQYF TGCAGTCTGCGACTGGGACTTGCCTTTGATACGCAGTATTTT
few TRBJ2-1 TRBD2 TRBV4-3 CASSQEGDSGGLNEQFF TGCGCCAGCAGCCAAGAAGGTGATAGCGGGGGTTTAAATGAGCAGTTCTTC
few TRBJ1-1 TRBD1 TRBV4-2 CASSQEQGARTEAFF TGTGCCAGCAGCCAAGAGCAGGGGGCTAGGACTGAAGCTTTCTTT
NA TRBJ1-1 NA TRBV20-1 CSARPAFF TGCAGTGCCAGGCCCGCTTTCTTT
few TRBJ2-3 NA TRBV4-1 CASSQTIGGLTDTQYF TGCGCCAGCAGCCAAACGATCGGGGGGCTCACAGATACGCAGTATTTT
NA TRBJ2-4 NA TRBV6-5 CASSYNPGQDRTKLRRQYF TGTGCCAGCAGTTACAACCCGGGCCAGGACAGAACGAAATTAAGGCGTCAGTACTTC
NA TRBJ2-5 TRBD1 TRBV14 CASSQVGTGFGETQYF TGTGCCAGCAGCCAAGTCGGGACAGGGTTCGGAGAGACCCAGTACTTC
few TRBJ1-5 NA TRBV20-1 CSATGAYNQPQHF TGCAGTGCTACCGGGGCCTACAATCAGCCCCAGCATTTT
few TRBJ2-5 NA TRBV12-3/TRBV12-4 CASSFLQRPQETQYF TGTGCCAGCAGTTTCCTCCAGCGTCCCCAAGAGACCCAGTACTTC
few TRBJ1-1 NA TRBV9 CASSASPGLNTEAFF TGTGCCAGCAGCGCTTCACCAGGGTTGAACACTGAAGCTTTCTTT
NA TRBJ2-1 NA TRBV20-1 CSARASQGSYNEQFF TGCAGTGCTAGAGCCTCCCAAGGGTCCTACAATGAGCAGTTCTTC
few TRBJ1-2 NA TRBV6-6 CASSYREFGYTF TGTGCCAGCAGTTACCGAGAGTTCGGCTACACCTTC
NA TRBJ1-5 NA TRBV28 CASVYQGITQPQHF TGTGCCAGCGTGTACCAGGGGATCACTCAGCCCCAGCATTTT
NA TRBJ2-1 NA TRBV5-6 CASSLGGPEFF TGTGCCAGCAGCTTGGGAGGGCCTGAGTTCTTC
NA TRBJ2-5 NA TRBV4-3 CASSQVVASSRETQYF TGCGCCAGCAGCCAAGTAGTTGCCAGTTCTCGGGAGACCCAGTACTTC
NA TRBJ2-1 NA TRBV5-1 CASSLGGANTEQFF TGCGCCAGCAGCTTAGGGGGGGCGAACACTGAGCAGTTCTTC
once TRBJ2-3 TRBD1 TRBV7-9 CASSRQGFPTQYF TGTGCCAGCAGCCGACAGGGGTTCCCGACGCAGTATTTT
NA TRBJ2-1 NA TRBV2 CACASRVYEQFF TGTGCCTGCGCATCCAGGGTCTACGAGCAGTTCTTC
few TRBJ2-5 NA TRBV7-8 CASSELRYHRSVYQETQYF TGTGCCAGCAGCGAGCTTAGGTATCATCGCTCTGTATACCAAGAGACCCAGTACTTC
NA TRBJ2-7 TRBD2 TRBV7-3 CASSLTERGANNEQYF TGTGCCAGCAGCTTAACGGAGCGGGGGGCAAACAATGAGCAGTACTTC
once TRBJ2-5 NA TRBV2 CASKMETESYNEQYF TGTGCCAGCAAAATGGAGACAGAGTCCTACAATGAGCAGTACTTC
few TRBJ2-7 TRBD1 TRBV20-1 CSALDPGTGIYEQYF TGCAGTGCTCTAGACCCCGGGACAGGGATCTACGAGCAGTACTTC
few TRBJ1-6 NA TRBV10-3 CAIQGNNSPLHF TGTGCCATACAGGGCAATAATTCACCCCTCCACTTT
few TRBJ2-7 NA TRBV28 CASSAHPYEQYF TGTGCCAGCAGTGCCCACCCCTACGAGCAGTACTTC
few TRBJ2-3 NA TRBV7-9 CASSPLSLGPSTDTQYF TGTGCCAGCAGCCCCCTTTCCTTGGGGCCTAGCACAGATACGCAGTATTTT
few TRBJ2-3 NA TRBV20-1 CSARGVGSSDTQYF TGCAGTGCTAGAGGTGTCGGGTCATCAGATACGCAGTATTTT
NA TRBJ1-5 NA TRBV12-3/TRBV12-4 CASSPDGITRRPQHF TGTGCCAGCAGCCCCGACGGGATCACGAGGCGGCCCCAGCATTTT
NA TRBJ2-1 NA TRBV20-1 CSQPTGPHNEQFF TGCAGCCAACCGACCGGGCCCCACAATGAGCAGTTCTTC
NA TRBJ1-6 NA TRBV30 CAWTADSSYNSPLHF TGTGCCTGGACCGCGGACAGCTCCTATAATTCACCCCTCCACTTT
NA TRBJ1-4 TRBD1 TRBV28 CASRNLGGNEKLFF TGTGCCAGCAGGAATCTAGGGGGCAATGAAAAACTGTTTTTT
NA TRBJ2-3 NA TRBV4-1 CASSQDMRGFTDTQYF TGCGCCAGCAGCCAAGATATGAGGGGATTCACAGATACGCAGTATTTT
few TRBJ2-5 TRBD2 TRBV4-2 CASSPLSGSEETQYF TGTGCCAGCAGCCCTCTTAGCGGGTCTGAAGAGACCCAGTACTTC
NA TRBJ1-1 NA TRBV6-2/TRBV6-3 CASSYRRVEAFF TGTGCCAGCAGTTATCGAAGGGTTGAAGCTTTCTTT
NA TRBJ2-3 TRBD1 TRBV7-6 CASSLGTGGTTDTQYF TGTGCCAGCAGCTTGGGGACAGGGGGCACCACAGATACGCAGTATTTT
NA TRBJ1-1 NA TRBV13 CASTVGLSEAFF TGTGCCTCCACTGTCGGGTTGTCTGAAGCTTTCTTT